A single sample is the source of the 4 T cell receptor beta chains below, sequenced in a study of PD-1 blockade in classical Hodgkin lymphoma. Time point denoted: cycle 4 day 1 (C4D1), after 6 weeks of nivolumab. Patients all relapsed after autologous stem cell transplantation, and there was variation in brentuximab vedotin exposure. Repertoires were generated with immunoSEQ multiplex PCR, while TCRdb's copy carries only in-frame clones and drops some. This table has roughly 90,000 clones, approximately 83% appearing once. This specimen consisted of peripheral blood mononuclear cells (PBMCs), obtained before the fourth cycle of nivolumab. The receptors stem from a human donor with classical Hodgkin lymphoma.

The V call is TRBV2, the J call TRBJ2-7; 9 bases are a match to TRBD2. The CDR3 sequence is 14 residues long. V lost 8 bases to trimming and J lost 3 bases; unmatched junction nucleotides: 8. Germline assignment: CDR1 SNHLY and CDR2 FYNNEI. DNA of the CDR3: TGTGCCAGCCTCGGACTAGCGCCGAACTACGAGCAGTACTTC. Residues: CASLGLAPNYEQYF.

The J gene is TRBJ2-7, the V gene TRBV12-5; TRBD1 agrees at 7 bases. The CDR3 covers 17 residues. The V segment lost 2 bases and the J segment 4 bases; nucleotides outside the gene matches: 14. Germline CDR1 and CDR2: LGHNT and FRNRAP. For the CDR3, the DNA is TGTGCTAGTGGTTTGAGGGTGCCTGACAGGGATGGGTACGAGCAGTACTTC. This translates into CASGLRVPDRDGYEQYF.

The V gene is TRBV5-1, the J gene TRBJ1-4, with 9 bases identical to TRBD1. The V gene's germline CDR1 is SGHRS and CDR2 YFSETQ. V was clipped by 4 bases and J by 1 base; unmatched bases: 5. The CDR3 sequence is 16 residues long. Here the CDR3 reads CASSTRQGGTNEKLFF. DNA of the CDR3: TGCGCCAGCAGCACCCGACAGGGGGGAACTAATGAAAAACTGTTTTTT.

The J gene is TRBJ2-7, the V gene TRBV5-1, with D maybe TRBD2 (6 bases). The V end was cut by 7 bases, the J end by 3 bases, with 17 bases between. Looked up from germline, CDR1 is SGHRS and CDR2 is YFSETQ. The CDR3 is made up of 14 amino acids. CDR3 loop: CASRPQDGGYEQYF. CDR3 DNA: TGCGCCAGCCGGCCCCAAGACGGGGGCTACGAGCAGTACTTC.